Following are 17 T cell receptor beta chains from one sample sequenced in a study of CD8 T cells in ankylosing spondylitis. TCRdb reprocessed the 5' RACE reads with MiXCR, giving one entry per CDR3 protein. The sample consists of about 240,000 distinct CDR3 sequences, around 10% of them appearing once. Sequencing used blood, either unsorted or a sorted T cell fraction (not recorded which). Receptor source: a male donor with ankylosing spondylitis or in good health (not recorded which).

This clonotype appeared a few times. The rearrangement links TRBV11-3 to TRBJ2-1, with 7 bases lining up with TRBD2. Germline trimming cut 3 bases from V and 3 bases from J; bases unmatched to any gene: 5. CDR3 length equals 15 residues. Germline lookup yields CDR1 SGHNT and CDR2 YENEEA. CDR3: CASSFGSGLYNEQFF. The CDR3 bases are TGTGCCAGCAGCTTTGGTAGCGGGCTCTACAATGAGCAGTTCTTC.

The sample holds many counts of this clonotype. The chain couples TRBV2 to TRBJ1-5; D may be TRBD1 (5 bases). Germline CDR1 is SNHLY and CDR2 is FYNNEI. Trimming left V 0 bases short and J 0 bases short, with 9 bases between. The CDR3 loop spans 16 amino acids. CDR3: CASSEALGDSNQPQHF. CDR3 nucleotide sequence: TGTGCCAGCAGTGAAGCGCTAGGGGATAGCAATCAGCCCCAGCATTTT. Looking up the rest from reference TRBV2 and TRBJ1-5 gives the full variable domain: EPEVTQTPSHQVTQMGQEVILRCVPISNHLYFYWYRQILGQKVEFLVSFYNNEISEKSEIFDDQFSVERPDGSNFTLKIRSTKLEDSAMYFCASSEALGDSNQPQHFGDGTRLSIL.

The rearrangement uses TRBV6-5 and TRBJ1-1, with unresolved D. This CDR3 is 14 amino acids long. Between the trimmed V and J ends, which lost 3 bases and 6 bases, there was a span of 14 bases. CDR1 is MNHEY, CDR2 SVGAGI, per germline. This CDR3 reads CASSYEAGRAEAFF. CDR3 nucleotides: TGTGCCAGCAGTTATGAGGCAGGTAGGGCTGAAGCTTTCTTT.

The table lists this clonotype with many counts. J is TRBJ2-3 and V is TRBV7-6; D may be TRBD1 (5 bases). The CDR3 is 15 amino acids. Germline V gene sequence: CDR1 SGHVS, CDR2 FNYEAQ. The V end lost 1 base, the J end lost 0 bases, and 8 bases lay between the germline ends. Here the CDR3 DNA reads TGTGCCAGCAGCTTAGATCAGGGTAGCACAGATACGCAGTATTTT. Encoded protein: CASSLDQGSTDTQYF.

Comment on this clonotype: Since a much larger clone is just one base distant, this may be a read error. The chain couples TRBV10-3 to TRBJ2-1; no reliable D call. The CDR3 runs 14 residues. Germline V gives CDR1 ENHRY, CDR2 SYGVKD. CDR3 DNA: TGTACCATCAGTGAGTCGAGAGGAAGTGGTGAGCAGTTCTTC. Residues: CTISESRGSGEQFF.

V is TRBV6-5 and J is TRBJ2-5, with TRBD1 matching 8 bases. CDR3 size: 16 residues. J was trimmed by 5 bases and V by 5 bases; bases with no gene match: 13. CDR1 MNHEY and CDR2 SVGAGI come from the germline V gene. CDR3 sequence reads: CASSPTPDRAWETQYF. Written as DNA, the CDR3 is TGTGCCAGCAGTCCTACGCCGGACAGGGCATGGGAGACCCAGTACTTC.

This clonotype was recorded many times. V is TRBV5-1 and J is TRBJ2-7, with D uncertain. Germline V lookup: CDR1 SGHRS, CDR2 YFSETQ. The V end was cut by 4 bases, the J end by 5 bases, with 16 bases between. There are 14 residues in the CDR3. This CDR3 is CASSPEGFLNEQYF. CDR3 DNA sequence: TGCGCCAGCAGCCCTGAAGGGTTTTTGAACGAGCAGTACTTC.

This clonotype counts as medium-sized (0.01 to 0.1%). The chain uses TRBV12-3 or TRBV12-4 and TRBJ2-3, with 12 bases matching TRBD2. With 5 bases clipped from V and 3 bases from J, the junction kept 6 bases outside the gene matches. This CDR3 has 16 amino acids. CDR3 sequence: CASSALAGGSTDTQYF. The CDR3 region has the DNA TGTGCCAGCAGTGCCCTAGCGGGGGGGAGTACAGATACGCAGTATTTT.

CDR3: CASRQVNEKLFF. The DNA of the CDR3 is TGTGCCAGCAGACAGGTTAATGAAAAACTGTTTTTT. The V and J genes are TRBV2 and TRBJ1-4; a weak D match, TRBD1 (5 bases). Trimming took 6 bases from V and 4 from J, leaving 6 bases between them. CDR3 length equals 12 residues. The germline V gene encodes CDR1 SNHLY and CDR2 FYNNEI.

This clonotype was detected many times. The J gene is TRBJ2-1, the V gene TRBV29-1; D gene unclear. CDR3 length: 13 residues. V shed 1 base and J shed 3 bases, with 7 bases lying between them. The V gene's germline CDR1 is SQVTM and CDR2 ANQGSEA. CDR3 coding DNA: TGCAGCGTTGAAGTGCCCGACTACAATGAGCAGTTCTTC. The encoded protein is CSVEVPDYNEQFF.

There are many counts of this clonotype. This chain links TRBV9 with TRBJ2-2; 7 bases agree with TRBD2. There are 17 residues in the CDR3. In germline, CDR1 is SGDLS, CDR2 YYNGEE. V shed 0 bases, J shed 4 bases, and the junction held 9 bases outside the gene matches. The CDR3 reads CASSVAREGASTGELFF. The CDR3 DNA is TGTGCCAGCAGCGTAGCGAGGGAGGGTGCCAGCACCGGGGAGCTGTTTTTT. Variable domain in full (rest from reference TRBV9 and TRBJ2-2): DSGVTQTPKHLITATGQRVTLRCSPRSGDLSVYWYQQSLDQGLQFLIQYYNGEERAKGNILERFSAQQFPDLHSELNLSSLELGDSALYFCASSVAREGASTGELFFGEGSRLTVL.

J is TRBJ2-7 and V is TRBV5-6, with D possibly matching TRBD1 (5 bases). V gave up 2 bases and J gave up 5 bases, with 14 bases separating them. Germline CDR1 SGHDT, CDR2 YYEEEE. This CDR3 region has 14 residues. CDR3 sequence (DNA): TGTGCCAGCAGCTTTCTTGGACAAGAGAACGAGCAGTACTTC. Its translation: CASSFLGQENEQYF.

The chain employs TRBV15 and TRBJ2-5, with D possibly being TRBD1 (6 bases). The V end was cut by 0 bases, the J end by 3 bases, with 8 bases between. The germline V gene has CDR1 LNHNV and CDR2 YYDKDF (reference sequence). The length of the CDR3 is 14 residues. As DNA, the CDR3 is TGTGCCACCAGCAGAGAGGACAGAAAAGAGACCCAGTACTTC. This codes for CATSREDRKETQYF.

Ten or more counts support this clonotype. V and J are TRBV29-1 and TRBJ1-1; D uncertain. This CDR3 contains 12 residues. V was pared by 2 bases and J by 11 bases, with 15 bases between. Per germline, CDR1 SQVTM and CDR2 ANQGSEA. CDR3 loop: CSVELDSGWAFF. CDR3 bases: TGCAGCGTTGAATTGGATTCCGGTTGGGCTTTCTTT.

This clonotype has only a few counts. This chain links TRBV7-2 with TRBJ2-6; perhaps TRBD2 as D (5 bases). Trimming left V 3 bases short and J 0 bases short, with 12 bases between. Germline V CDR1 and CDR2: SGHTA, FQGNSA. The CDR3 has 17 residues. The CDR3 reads CASSFRGTDSGANVLTF. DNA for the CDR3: TGTGCCAGCAGCTTCCGGGGTACTGACTCTGGGGCCAACGTCCTGACTTTC.

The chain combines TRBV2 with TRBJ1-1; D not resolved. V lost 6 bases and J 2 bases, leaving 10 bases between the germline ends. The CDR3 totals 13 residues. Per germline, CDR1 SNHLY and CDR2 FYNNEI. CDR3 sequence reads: CASSEHRNTEAFF. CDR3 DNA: TGTGCCAGCAGCGAGCACAGAAACACTGAAGCTTTCTTT.

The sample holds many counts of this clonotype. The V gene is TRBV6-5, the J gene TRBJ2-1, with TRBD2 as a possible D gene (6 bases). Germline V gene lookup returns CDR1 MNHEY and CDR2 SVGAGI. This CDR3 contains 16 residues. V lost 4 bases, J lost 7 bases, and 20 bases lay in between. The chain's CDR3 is CASSSLLRLAKNEQFF. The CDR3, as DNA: TGTGCCAGCAGTTCCCTTCTCCGGCTAGCGAAAAATGAGCAGTTCTTC.